This T cell receptor beta chain was recovered during a study of human T cells and chemical hapten exposure. Trimming stripped 2 bases from V and 1 base from J, with 10 bases between. The CDR3 is 15 residues long. In germline, CDR1 is LGHNA, CDR2 YSLEER. Each cDNA molecule in the library carried unique molecular identifiers. One entry per CDR3 protein, called by TCRdb with MiXCR from the RACE reads. In the table there are under 120,000 distinct CDR3 sequences, 11% of which are singletons. Time point noted: patch test 1, 2 weeks after DPC sensitization. The treatment: therapeutic diphenylcyclopropenone sensitization with weekly scalp DPC. Blood collection happened ahead of applying each patch test. In this sample, this clonotype turned up many times.

This chain links TRBV4-3 with TRBJ2-3, with a possible D match to TRBD2 (5 bases). The material sequenced was whole blood, taken in connection with sensitization to the hapten diphenylcyclopropenone (DPC). The source is a middle-aged woman with alopecia areata. Some clones in this sample may be carry-over from other donors' samples. CDR3 in DNA: TGCGCCAGCAGCCAATCCGCGCGGGGCACAGATACGCAGTATTTT. This sequence encodes CASSQSARGTDTQYF.